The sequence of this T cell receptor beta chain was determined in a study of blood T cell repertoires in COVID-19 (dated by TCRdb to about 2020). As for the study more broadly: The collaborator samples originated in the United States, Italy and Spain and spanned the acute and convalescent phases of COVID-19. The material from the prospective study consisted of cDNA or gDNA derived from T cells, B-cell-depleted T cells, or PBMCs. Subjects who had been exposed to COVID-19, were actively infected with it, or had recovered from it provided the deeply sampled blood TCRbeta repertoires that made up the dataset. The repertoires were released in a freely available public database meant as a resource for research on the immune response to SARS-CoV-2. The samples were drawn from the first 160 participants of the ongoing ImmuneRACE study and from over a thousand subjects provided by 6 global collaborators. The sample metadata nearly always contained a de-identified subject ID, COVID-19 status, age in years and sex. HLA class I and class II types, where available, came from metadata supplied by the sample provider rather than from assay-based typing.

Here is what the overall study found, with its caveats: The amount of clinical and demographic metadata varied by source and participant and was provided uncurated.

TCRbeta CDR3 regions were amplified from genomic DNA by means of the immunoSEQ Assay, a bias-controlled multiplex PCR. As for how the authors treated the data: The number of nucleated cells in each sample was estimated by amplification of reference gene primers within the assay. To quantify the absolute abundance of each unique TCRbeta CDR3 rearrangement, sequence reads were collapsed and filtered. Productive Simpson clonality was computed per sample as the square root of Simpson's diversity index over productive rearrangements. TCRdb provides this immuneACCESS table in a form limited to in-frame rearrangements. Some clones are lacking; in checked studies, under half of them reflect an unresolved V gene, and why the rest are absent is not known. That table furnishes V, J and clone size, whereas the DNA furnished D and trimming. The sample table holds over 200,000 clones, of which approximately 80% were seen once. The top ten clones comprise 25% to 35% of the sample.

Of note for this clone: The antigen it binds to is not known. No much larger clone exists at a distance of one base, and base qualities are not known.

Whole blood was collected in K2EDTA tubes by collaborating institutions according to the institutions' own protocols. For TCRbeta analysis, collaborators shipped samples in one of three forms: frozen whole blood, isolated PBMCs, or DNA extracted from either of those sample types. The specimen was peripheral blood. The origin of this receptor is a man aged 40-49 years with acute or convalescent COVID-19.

The CDR3 reads as follows: CASRQGAPYEQYF. At the DNA level, the sequence is TGTGCCAGCAGACAGGGGGCTCCCTACGAGCAGTACTTC. The chain was built from TRBV7-2 and TRBJ2-7; the junction holds 9 bases that match TRBD1. Germline trimming amounts to 6 bases on V and 2 bases on J, with 2 as the count of junction bases outside the gene matches. The CDR3 has 13 amino acids, counting the end cysteine and phenylalanine. The kept DNA is CDR3 alone, 39 bases in frame from the first base. The germline V gene specifies SGHTA as CDR1 and FQGNSA as CDR2.